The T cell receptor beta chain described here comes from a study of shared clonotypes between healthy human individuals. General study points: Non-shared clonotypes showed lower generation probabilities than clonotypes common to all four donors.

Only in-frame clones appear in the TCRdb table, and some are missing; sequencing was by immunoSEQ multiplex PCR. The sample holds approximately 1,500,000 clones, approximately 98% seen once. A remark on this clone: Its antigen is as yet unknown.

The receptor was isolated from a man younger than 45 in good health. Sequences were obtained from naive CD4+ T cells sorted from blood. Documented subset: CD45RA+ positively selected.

CDR3: CASSNIAGELYNEQFF. DNA for the CDR3: TGTGCCAGCAGTAACATAGCGGGAGAATTATACAATGAGCAGTTCTTC. This chain joins TRBV28 and TRBJ2-1; 9 bases fit TRBD2. Trimming cost V 5 bases and J 4 bases; bases outside gene matches: 9. CDR1 is MDHEN and CDR2 is SYDVKM in the germline V gene. This CDR3 has 16 residues. The full variable domain, in which reference TRBV28 and TRBJ2-1 provide the parts outside the CDR3, is DVKVTQSSRYLVKRTGEKVFLECVQDMDHENMFWYRQDPGLGLRLIYFSYDVKMKEKGDIPEGYSVSREKKERFSLILESASTNQTSMYLCASSNIAGELYNEQFFGPGTRLTVL.